This T cell receptor (beta chain) was identified during a study of T cells in Graves' hyperthyroidism and ophthalmopathy. From germline, CDR1 is SGHTA and CDR2 FQGNSA. Trimming stripped 5 bases from V and 3 bases from J, with 10 bases between. The CDR3 runs to 13 residues. The sample holds many counts of this clonotype. It was RNA transcripts that yielded the amplified TCR beta CDR3 regions. The primer set for the first-round RT-PCR of the TCR CDR3 was HTBI. Via MiXCR, TCRdb re-called the multiplex PCR reads, giving one row per CDR3 protein. Here the sample spans over 700,000 distinct CDR3 sequences, approximately 40% being singletons. An absence of ophthalmopathy progression within 18 months meant stable Graves' hyperthyroidism. Uncontrolled infection, other autoimmune disease, pregnancy or lactation disqualified patients from enrolment. It was approximately 9.7 ml of fresh peripheral blood that supplied the PBMCs.

The TCR sequence derives from a woman in her forties with Graves' hyperthyroidism. The sequenced sample was blood. The rearrangement links TRBV7-2 to TRBJ1-1; no clear D. CDR3 protein: CASSPTRDTEAFF. The CDR3 DNA follows: TGTGCCAGCAGCCCAACGAGGGACACTGAAGCTTTCTTT.